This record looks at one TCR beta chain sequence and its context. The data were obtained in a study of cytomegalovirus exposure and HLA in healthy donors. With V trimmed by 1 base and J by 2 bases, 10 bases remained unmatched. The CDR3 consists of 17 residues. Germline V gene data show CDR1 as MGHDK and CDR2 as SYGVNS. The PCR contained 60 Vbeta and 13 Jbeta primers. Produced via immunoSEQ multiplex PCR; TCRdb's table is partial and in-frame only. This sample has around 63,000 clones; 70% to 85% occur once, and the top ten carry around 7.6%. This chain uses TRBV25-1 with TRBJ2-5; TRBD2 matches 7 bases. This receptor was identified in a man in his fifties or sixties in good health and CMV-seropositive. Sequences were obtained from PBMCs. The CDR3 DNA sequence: TGTGCCAGCAGTGAATTAGGAGGGTTGGGGGGGCAAGAGACCCAGTACTTC. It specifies CASSELGGLGGQETQYF. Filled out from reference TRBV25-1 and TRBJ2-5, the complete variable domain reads EADIYQTPRYLVIGTGKKITLECSQTMGHDKMYWYQQDPGMELHLIHYSYGVNSTEKGDLSSESTVSRIRTEHFPLTLESARPSHTSQYLCASSELGGLGGQETQYFGPGTRLLVL.